These 28 T cell receptor beta chains came from one sample sequenced in a study of blood T cell repertoires in COVID-19. Profiling relied on immunoSEQ multiplex PCR, and the TCRdb table lists in-frame clones only, not all of them. Of 150,000 to 200,000 clones in the sample, around four fifths were seen once. The sequencing sample was made of PBMCs or T cells enriched from blood (not recorded which). The source is a woman aged 45 to 65 who had recovered from COVID-19.

V is TRBV5-1 and J is TRBJ2-5, with D maybe TRBD1 (5 bases). The CDR3 extends over 14 amino acids. With 0 bases removed from V and 5 bases from J, the gap between germline ends came to 11 bases. CDR1 is SGHRS and CDR2 is YFSETQ in the germline V gene. The CDR3 here is CASSLGSGIETQYF. DNA for the CDR3: TGCGCCAGCAGCTTGGGATCAGGGATCGAGACCCAGTACTTC.

This clone was seen only once. The chain links TRBV19 to TRBJ2-5, with D unclear. Germline assignment: CDR1 LNHDA and CDR2 SQIVND (reference sequence). This CDR3 has 11 residues. With 3 bases removed from V and 7 bases from J, the gap between germline ends came to 6 bases. DNA of the CDR3: TGTGCCAGTAGTATTTTCGGGACCCAGTACTTC. The encoded protein is CASSIFGTQYF.

The chain joins TRBV4-3 to TRBJ1-2; weak D call: TRBD1 (6 bases). Germline V gene data show CDR1 as LGHNA and CDR2 as YSLEER. Trimming removed 0 bases from V and 4 bases from J, with 27 bases in between. This CDR3 has 20 residues. For the CDR3, the DNA is TGCGCCAGCAGCCAAGATACCGAGACTGATGTCAGGGGAATGGGCTATGGCTACACCTTC. Protein sequence: CASSQDTETDVRGMGYGYTF.

This rearrangement joins TRBV2 to TRBJ1-2; 7 nucleotides agree with TRBD1. The length of the CDR3 is 15 residues. CDR1 is SNHLY, CDR2 FYNNEI, per germline. V trimming: 5 bases; J trimming: 2 bases; junction bases outside the gene matches: 8. The CDR3 coding sequence is TGTGCCAGCAGTACAGGGGCCTACTTCAACTATGGCTACACCTTC. It specifies CASSTGAYFNYGYTF.

V and J are TRBV6-4 and TRBJ2-1; 7 nucleotides agree with TRBD2. V trimming: 9 bases; J trimming: 6 bases; junction bases outside the gene matches: 11. CDR1 and CDR2 from the germline V gene are MRHNA and SNTAGT. This CDR3 is 14 amino acids long. The CDR3 coding sequence is TGTGCCAGTTCGACGGAGGGAGGGATCAATGAGCAGTTCTTC. Residues: CASSTEGGINEQFF.

The V and J genes are TRBV2 and TRBJ2-7; TRBD2 is a possible D gene (5 bases). Between the trimmed V and J ends, which lost 4 bases and 7 bases, there was a span of 11 bases. The CDR3 consists of 12 residues. The germline gives CDR1 SNHLY, CDR2 FYNNEI. The CDR3 DNA reads as TGTGCCAGCAGTGTGAGGGAAGGGGAGCAGTACGTC. Residues: CASSVREGEQYV.

The chain recombines TRBV6-4 with TRBJ1-2, with 10 bases aligning to TRBD1. The CDR3 sequence is 14 residues long. The V gene end was trimmed by 4 bases and the J gene end by 4 bases; junction bases not matched to a gene: 3. In germline, CDR1 is MRHNA, CDR2 SNTAGT. The DNA of the CDR3 is TGTGCCAGCAGTGGGACAGGGGGAAGCTATGGCTACACCTTC. Amino acid sequence: CASSGTGGSYGYTF.

CDR3 sequence: CASSQGAGLAGLRWFF. The CDR3 DNA sequence: TGTGCCAGCAGCCAAGGAGCGGGTCTAGCGGGCCTAAGGTGGTTCTTC. V is TRBV3-1 (or the pseudogene TRBV3-2) and J is TRBJ2-1; 8 nucleotides agree with TRBD2. Looked up from germline, CDR1 is LGHDT and CDR2 is YNNKEL (reference sequence). Trimming removed 1 base from V and 15 bases from J; junction bases left unmatched: 17. The CDR3 has 16 amino acids.

With regard to this clone: A read error may account for a junction end that differs from germline. This sequence joins TRBV7-9 and TRBJ1-2; D is undetermined. Germline values: CDR1 SEHNR, CDR2 FQNEAQ (reference sequence). The CDR3 extends over 12 amino acids. CDR3 nucleotide sequence: TGTGCCAGCAGCTCCTCTAACTCTGGCTACACCTTC. Translation gives CASSSSNSGYTF.

This clone was observed a few times. V and J are TRBV15 and TRBJ1-4; 10 bases match TRBD1. CDR3 length: 15 residues. V shed 3 bases, J shed 4 bases, and the junction held 2 bases outside the gene matches. Germline assignment: CDR1 LNHNV and CDR2 YYDKDF (reference sequence). CDR3 nucleotides: TGTGCCACCAGCAGGGGGACAGGGGATAATGAAAAACTGTTTTTT. Translating it yields CATSRGTGDNEKLFF.

The rearrangement links TRBV29-1 to TRBJ1-2; 8 bases align to TRBD1. With 6 bases clipped from V and 8 bases from J, the junction kept 14 bases outside the gene matches. Germline values: CDR1 SQVTM, CDR2 ANQGSEA. The CDR3 has 14 residues. Here the CDR3 DNA reads TGCAGCGTGTTGGGGGTCCAGGGGGCCTCGGGCTACACCTTC. Protein product: CSVLGVQGASGYTF.

The chain employs TRBV5-6 and TRBJ2-2, with D possibly TRBD1 on 6 matching bases. This CDR3 has 16 residues. V was clipped by 5 bases and J by 5 bases, with 19 bases between them. Germline V gene sequence: CDR1 SGHDT, CDR2 YYEEEE. The CDR3 reads CASRKIGGKDTGELFF. The DNA for the CDR3 is TGTGCCAGCAGGAAGATAGGGGGAAAGGATACCGGGGAGCTGTTTTTT.

For the CDR3, the DNA is TGTGCCAGCAGCTTGGGAGGGAGATCCACTGAAGCTTTCTTT. Encoded protein: CASSLGGRSTEAFF. The chain uses TRBV13 and TRBJ1-1; D unclear. Per germline, CDR1 PRHDT and CDR2 FYEKMQ (reference sequence). The CDR3 is made up of 14 amino acids. Trimming removed 3 bases from V and 4 bases from J, with 12 bases in between. The full variable domain, with the rest looked up from reference TRBV13 and TRBJ1-1, is AAGVIQSPRHLIKEKRETATLKCYPIPRHDTVYWYQQGPGQDPQFLISFYEKMQSDKGSIPDRFSAQQFSDYHSELNMSSLELGDSALYFCASSLGGRSTEAFFGQGTRLTVV.

This chain joins TRBV11-3 and TRBJ2-1, with D unresolved. In germline, CDR1 is SGHNT, CDR2 YENEEA. This CDR3 comprises 15 residues. Deletions cut 5 bases from V and 0 bases from J, with 11 bases between. CDR3 region: CASSATPGSYNEQFF. The CDR3 coding sequence is TGTGCCAGCAGCGCAACACCGGGCTCCTACAATGAGCAGTTCTTC.

The chain recombines TRBV11-2 with TRBJ1-1; a weak D match, TRBD1 (6 bases). The CDR3 is made up of 15 amino acids. Germline CDR1 and CDR2: SGHAT and FQNNGV. V was pared by 4 bases and J by 0 bases, with 12 bases between. DNA for the CDR3: TGTGCCAGCAGCTGGGGGGGCAGACTGAACACTGAAGCTTTCTTT. This encodes CASSWGGRLNTEAFF.

The chain combines TRBV7-2 with TRBJ1-3; D ambiguous. The germline V gene encodes CDR1 SGHTA and CDR2 FQGNSA. The CDR3 has 13 amino acids. V lost 5 bases and J 0 bases, leaving 5 bases between the germline ends. The CDR3 region has the DNA TGTGCCAGCAGCCCCCTCTCTGGAAACACCATATATTTT. Its protein is CASSPLSGNTIYF.

V and J are TRBV5-1 and TRBJ1-4, with D hard to call. The CDR3 length is 15 residues. The V gene's germline CDR1 is SGHRS and CDR2 YFSETQ. V lost 0 bases and J 8 bases, leaving 14 bases between the germline ends. In DNA, the CDR3 is TGCGCCAGCAGCTTGGAGGGAGCCTTTGGGGAAAAACTGTTTTTT. It encodes CASSLEGAFGEKLFF.

In its sample, this clone was seen a few times. The chain carries TRBV19 and TRBJ2-6; D gene uncertain. The CDR3 is 17 residues long. The V gene lost 7 bases and the J gene lost 3 bases, with 19 bases spanning the gap. CDR1 and CDR2 (germline): LNHDA, SQIVND (reference sequence). The CDR3 loop is CASTPPPPFSGANVLTF. The CDR3 region has the DNA TGTGCCAGTACTCCTCCCCCCCCTTTTAGTGGGGCCAACGTCCTGACTTTC.

The chain is built from TRBV27 and TRBJ2-5, with 7 bases that match TRBD1. CDR3 length equals 13 residues. CDR1 and CDR2 (germline): MNHEY, SMNVEV (reference sequence). V trimming: 5 bases; J trimming: 4 bases; junction bases outside the gene matches: 4. CDR3 nucleotides: TGTGCCAGCAGTCTGCGACAGGGAGAGACCCAGTACTTC. This encodes CASSLRQGETQYF.

This rearrangement joins TRBV9 to TRBJ2-5; 8 nucleotides match TRBD1. Germline assignment: CDR1 SGDLS and CDR2 YYNGEE. Trimming took 4 bases from V and 2 from J; bases not matched to a gene: 4. The CDR3 is 14 amino acids. The CDR3 DNA reads as TGTGCCAGCAGCCCCCAGGGGGCACAAGAGACCCAGTACTTC. Translating gives CASSPQGAQETQYF.

The chain combines TRBV19 with TRBJ2-3; tentative D call: TRBD1 (6 bases). Between the trimmed V and J ends, which lost 5 bases and 2 bases, there was a span of 23 bases. Germline V gene sequence: CDR1 LNHDA, CDR2 SQIVND (reference sequence). The CDR3 loop spans 18 amino acids. For the CDR3, the DNA is TGTGCCAGTAGTCCCCTAAACAGGGTCCCACCCTACACAGATACGCAGTATTTT. This translates into CASSPLNRVPPYTDTQYF.

This chain joins TRBV18 and TRBJ1-1, with 8 bases identical to TRBD1. This CDR3 region has 14 residues. V lost 2 bases, J lost 5 bases, and 4 bases stayed unmatched. CDR1 and CDR2 (germline): KGHSH, LQKENI. In DNA, the CDR3 is TGTGCCAGCTCACCAACGACAGGGGTGACTGAAGCTTTCTTT. Amino acid sequence: CASSPTTGVTEAFF.

The V gene is TRBV18, the J gene TRBJ1-6; no clear D. The CDR3 is 15 residues long. Trimming removed 2 bases from V and 7 bases from J, with 12 bases in between. CDR1 is KGHSH, CDR2 LQKENI, per germline. The CDR3 is CASSPETSGNSPLHF. The CDR3 DNA is TGTGCCAGCTCACCAGAGACCTCCGGGAATTCACCCCTCCACTTT. Variable domain in full (rest from reference TRBV18 and TRBJ1-6): NAGVMQNPRHLVRRRGQEARLRCSPMKGHSHVYWYRQLPEEGLKFMVYLQKENIIDESGMPKERFSAEFPKEGPSILRIQQVVRGDSAAYFCASSPETSGNSPLHFGNGTRLTVT.

V usage is TRBV7-2 and J usage is TRBJ1-1; TRBD1 agrees at 7 bases. The length of the CDR3 is 14 residues. Germline trimming cut 2 bases from V and 10 bases from J; bases unmatched to any gene: 10. Germline loops: CDR1 SGHTA, CDR2 FQGNSA. Here the CDR3 DNA reads TGTGCCAGCAGCTTAAGACAGGGTGAGGTAGGAGCTTTCTTT. Translated: CASSLRQGEVGAFF.

V is TRBV27 and J is TRBJ2-7; 8 bases are shared with TRBD1. This CDR3 contains 12 residues. Germline CDR1 MNHEY, CDR2 SMNVEV (reference sequence). The CDR3: CASRQRDRLVHV. CDR3 in DNA: TGTGCCAGCAGACAAAGGGACAGGCTCGTCCACGTC.

The chain carries TRBV7-8 and TRBJ2-1; TRBD2 aligns across 8 bases. The CDR3 contains 15 residues. With V trimmed by 3 bases and J by 6 bases, 7 bases remained unmatched. Germline assignment: CDR1 SGHVS and CDR2 FQNEAQ. The CDR3 loop reads CASSFAGGAFNEQFF. In DNA, the CDR3 is TGTGCCAGCAGCTTCGCCGGGGGGGCCTTCAATGAGCAGTTCTTC.

The chain employs TRBV28 and TRBJ1-5; D uncertain. With 8 bases removed from V and 0 bases from J, the gap between germline ends came to 20 bases. Germline values: CDR1 MDHEN, CDR2 SYDVKM. The CDR3 has 17 residues. This CDR3 is CASSEAGGGDSNQPQHF. In DNA, the CDR3 is TGTGCCAGCTCCGAGGCGGGTGGTGGAGATAGCAATCAGCCCCAGCATTTT.

The chain employs TRBV28 and TRBJ1-2; possibly TRBD1 for D (5 bases). This CDR3 has 13 amino acids. From germline, CDR1 is MDHEN and CDR2 SYDVKM. V lost 1 base to trimming and J lost 6 bases, with 9 bases between them. The CDR3 loop is CASSLLGGNGYTF. CDR3 DNA sequence: TGTGCCAGCAGTTTATTGGGGGGTAATGGCTACACCTTC.